This TCR beta chain was identified in a study of blood T cell repertoires in COVID-19. The wider study: Researchers got acute and convalescent COVID-19 samples from the United States, Italy and Spain.

This CDR3 comprises 15 residues. The ends were cut back, 1 base at V and 3 bases at J, with 12 bases in the middle. CDR1 is LNHDA and CDR2 is SQIVND in the germline V gene (reference sequence). This clone showed up just once. Clones were sequenced by immunoSEQ multiplex PCR, and TCRdb holds only the in-frame ones, with some missing. The sample contains around 210,000 clones, almost 90% of which appear only once. The J gene is TRBJ1-1, the V gene TRBV19; D is ambiguous. The receptor comes from a man between 18 and 29 years old with active or convalescent COVID-19. Material: peripheral blood. The CDR3 loop reads CASSIVGTGYTEAFF. For the CDR3, the DNA is TGTGCCAGTAGTATAGTTGGCACGGGATACACTGAAGCTTTCTTT. The full variable domain, with the rest looked up from reference TRBV19 and TRBJ1-1, is DGGITQSPKYLFRKEGQNVTLSCEQNLNHDAMYWYRQDPGQGLRLIYYSQIVNDFQKGDIAEGYSVSREKKESFPLTVTSAQKNPTAFYLCASSIVGTGYTEAFFGQGTRLTVV.